The T cell receptor (beta chain) under discussion was sequenced for a study of a mutant IDH1 vaccine in newly diagnosed glioma. Study overall: Following radiotherapy alone, or alongside temozolomide cycles, vaccination was started after an interval of 4-6 weeks. Earlier treatment was radiotherapy, temozolomide, or both, with most getting both.

About this clone itself: Its antigen is as yet unknown. Additional DNA sequences in this sample encode the identical CDR3.

Time point noted: week 11, during vaccination. Topical imiquimod accompanied each vaccine dose, which consisted of 300 ug of mutant IDH1 20-mer peptide. TCRdb keeps only in-frame clones here, not all; method: immunoSEQ multiplex PCR. The table includes 95,000 to 120,000 clones, 90% detected once. The CDR3 spans 12 residues. Trimming shortened V by 0 bases and J by 3 bases, and 3 bases separated the two germline ends. CDR1 GTSNPN and CDR2 SVGIG come from the germline V gene (reference sequence). The chain joins TRBV30 to TRBJ1-3; no clear D. Material: PBMCs, obtained from a glioma patient whose treatment included an IDH1 peptide vaccine. This TCR was recovered from a woman aged 45 to 65 with glioma. This CDR3 reads CAWSVLGNTIYF. CDR3 DNA sequence: TGTGCCTGGAGTGTTCTTGGAAACACCATATATTTT.